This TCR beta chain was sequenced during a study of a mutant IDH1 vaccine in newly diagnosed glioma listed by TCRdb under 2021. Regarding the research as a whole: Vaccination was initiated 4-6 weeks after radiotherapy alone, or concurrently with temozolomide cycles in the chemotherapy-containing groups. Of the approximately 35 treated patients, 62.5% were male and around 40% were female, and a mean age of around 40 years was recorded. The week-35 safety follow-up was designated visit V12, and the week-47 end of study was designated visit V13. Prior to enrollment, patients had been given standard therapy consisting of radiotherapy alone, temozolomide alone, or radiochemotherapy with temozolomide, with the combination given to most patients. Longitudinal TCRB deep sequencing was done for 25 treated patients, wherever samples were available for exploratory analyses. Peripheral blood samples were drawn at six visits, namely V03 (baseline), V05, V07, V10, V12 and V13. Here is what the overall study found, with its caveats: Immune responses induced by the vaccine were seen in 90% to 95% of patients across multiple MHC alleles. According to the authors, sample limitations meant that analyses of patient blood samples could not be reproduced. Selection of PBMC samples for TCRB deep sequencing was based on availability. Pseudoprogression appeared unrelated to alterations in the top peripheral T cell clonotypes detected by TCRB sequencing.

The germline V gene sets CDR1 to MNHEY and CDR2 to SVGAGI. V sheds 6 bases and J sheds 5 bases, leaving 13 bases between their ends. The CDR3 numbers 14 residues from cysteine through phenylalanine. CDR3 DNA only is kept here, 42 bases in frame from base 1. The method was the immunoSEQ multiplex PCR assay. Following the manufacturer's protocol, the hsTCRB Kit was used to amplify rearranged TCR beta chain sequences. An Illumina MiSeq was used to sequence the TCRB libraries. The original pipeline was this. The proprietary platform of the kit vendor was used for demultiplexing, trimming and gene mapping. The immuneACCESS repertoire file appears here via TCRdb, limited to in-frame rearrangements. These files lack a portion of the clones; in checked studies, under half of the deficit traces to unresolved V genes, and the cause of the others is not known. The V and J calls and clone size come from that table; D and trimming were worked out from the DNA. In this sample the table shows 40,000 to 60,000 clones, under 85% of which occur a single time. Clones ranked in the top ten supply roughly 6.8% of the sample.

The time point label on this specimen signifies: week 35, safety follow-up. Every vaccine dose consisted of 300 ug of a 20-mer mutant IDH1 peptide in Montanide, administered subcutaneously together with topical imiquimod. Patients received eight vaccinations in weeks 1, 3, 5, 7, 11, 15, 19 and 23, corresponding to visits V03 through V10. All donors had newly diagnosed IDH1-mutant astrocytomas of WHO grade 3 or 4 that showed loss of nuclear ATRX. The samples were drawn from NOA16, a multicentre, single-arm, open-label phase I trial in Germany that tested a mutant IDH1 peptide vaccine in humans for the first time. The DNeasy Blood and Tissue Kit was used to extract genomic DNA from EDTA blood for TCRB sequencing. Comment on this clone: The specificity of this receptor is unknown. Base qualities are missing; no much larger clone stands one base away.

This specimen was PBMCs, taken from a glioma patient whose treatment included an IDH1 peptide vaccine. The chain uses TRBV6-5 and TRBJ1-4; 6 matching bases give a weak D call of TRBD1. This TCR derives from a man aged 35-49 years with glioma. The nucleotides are TGTGCCAGCAGCAACCCTGGACAGAATGAAAAACTGTTTTTT. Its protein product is CASSNPGQNEKLFF.